This T cell receptor (beta chain) emerged from a study of blood T cells in healthy people across ages. This clonotype has only one observation. Germline CDR1 DFQATT, CDR2 SNEGSKA (reference sequence). The ends were cut back, 4 bases at V and 5 bases at J, with 18 bases in the middle. This CDR3 is 15 amino acids long. A J-beta primer mix and a sample-barcoded 5' primer were used in a second PCR of about 7 to 12 cycles. One entry per CDR3 protein, called by TCRdb with MiXCR from the 5' RACE reads. This table holds about 1.6 million distinct CDR3 sequences, approximately 32% found once. This sequence was found in a woman in her twenties or thirties in good health. What was sequenced was blood. The chain is built from TRBV20-1 and TRBJ2-1, with a tentative D call TRBD2 (5 bases). The CDR3 sequence is CSAINSGNLDNEQFF. CDR3 DNA sequence: TGCAGTGCTATCAACAGCGGAAACCTTGACAATGAGCAGTTCTTC.